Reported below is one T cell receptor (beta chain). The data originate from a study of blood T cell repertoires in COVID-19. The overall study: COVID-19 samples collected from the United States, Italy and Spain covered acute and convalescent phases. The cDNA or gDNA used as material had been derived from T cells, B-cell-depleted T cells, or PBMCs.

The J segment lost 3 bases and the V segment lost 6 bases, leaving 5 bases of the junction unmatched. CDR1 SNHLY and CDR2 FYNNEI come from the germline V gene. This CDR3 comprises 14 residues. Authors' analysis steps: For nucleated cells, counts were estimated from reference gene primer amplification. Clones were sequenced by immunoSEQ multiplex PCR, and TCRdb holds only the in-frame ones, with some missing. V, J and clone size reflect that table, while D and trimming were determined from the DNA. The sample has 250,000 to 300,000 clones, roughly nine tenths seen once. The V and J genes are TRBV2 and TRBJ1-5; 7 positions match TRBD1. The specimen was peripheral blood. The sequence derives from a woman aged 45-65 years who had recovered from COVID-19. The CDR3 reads CASRPGQSNQPQHF. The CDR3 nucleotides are TGTGCCAGCAGGCCGGGACAGTCCAATCAGCCCCAGCATTTT.